This TCR beta chain derives from a study of identical twins. Study results and caveats: Where beta out-of-frame sequences were concerned, excess twin sharing was weaker. Within cord blood, abundant beta clonotypes carried fewer insertions, but memory repertoires showed no such trend. Alpha sequences out of frame and shared by twins had excess low generation probability.

This clonotype was detected a few times. What it recognizes is unknown. TCRdb reprocessed the 5' RACE reads with MiXCR, giving one entry per CDR3 protein. The sample records hundreds of thousands of distinct CDR3 sequences, less than 9% being singletons. Losses at the gene ends were 0 bases for V and 9 bases for J; bases not matched to a gene: 7. The CDR3 covers 15 residues. The germline CDR1 and CDR2 sequences are SGHRS and YFSETQ. These sequences were also reported in another study, on yellow fever vaccine responses in identical twins. From that study: Vaccine T cell responses of twins reportedly seemed partly convergent and partly personalized.

This clonotype was obtained from a woman younger than 30 in good health. Sequencing used PBMCs. The chain uses TRBV5-1 and TRBJ2-1; 9 bases match TRBD2. The CDR3 bases are TGCGCCAGCAGCTTGGAGTCTAGCGGGGTGAGTGAGCAGTTCTTC. Encoded protein: CASSLESSGVSEQFF.